The TCR beta chain described here comes from a study of blood T cell repertoires in COVID-19. Study-level background: There were acute and convalescent COVID-19 samples, and they came from the United States, Italy and Spain.

Germline CDR1 MNHEY, CDR2 SVGAGI. With V trimmed by 2 bases and J by 7 bases, 8 bases remained unmatched. The CDR3 spans 16 residues. Sequenced by immunoSEQ multiplex PCR; TCRdb stores in-frame clones only, minus some. The sample carries a few hundred thousand clones, around 86% recorded once. This study enrolled people aged about 18 to 90 from about two dozen US geographic areas. The chain uses TRBV6-5 and TRBJ2-7, with TRBD2 matching over 13 bases. Sequencing was carried out using PBMCs or T cells enriched from blood (not recorded which). The origin of this receptor is a woman aged 40 to 49 with acute COVID-19. Written as DNA, the CDR3 is TGTGCCAGCAGTTACGCCGGGACTAGCGGGGCGGGGGAGCAGTACTTC. Encoded protein: CASSYAGTSGAGEQYF.